Each of the 18 T cell receptor beta chains below was sequenced from the same sample in a study of CD8 T cells in ankylosing spondylitis. MiXCR was run by TCRdb on the 5' RACE reads, yielding one entry per CDR3 protein. This repertoire shows 190,000 or so distinct CDR3 sequences, about 13% found once; its top ten account for 15% to 20%. Material: blood, either unsorted or a sorted T cell fraction (not recorded which). The receptors were sampled from a male donor with ankylosing spondylitis or in good health (not recorded which).

This clonotype was seen a few times. V and J are TRBV25-1 and TRBJ2-2; no clear D gene. From germline, CDR1 is MGHDK and CDR2 SYGVNS. V lost 3 bases and J 3 bases, leaving 8 bases between the germline ends. CDR3 size: 14 residues. CDR3 sequence (DNA): TGTGCCAGCAGTGAGTATGGATACACCGGGGAGCTGTTTTTT. Its protein is CASSEYGYTGELFF. Full variable domain (outside the CDR3, taken from reference TRBV25-1 and TRBJ2-2): EADIYQTPRYLVIGTGKKITLECSQTMGHDKMYWYQQDPGMELHLIHYSYGVNSTEKGDLSSESTVSRIRTEHFPLTLESARPSHTSQYLCASSEYGYTGELFFGEGSRLTVL.

This clonotype has only a few counts. This chain connects TRBV20-1 to TRBJ2-7; maybe TRBD2 (5 bases). The CDR3 totals 14 residues. Deletions cut 6 bases from V and 0 bases from J, with 15 bases between. Germline V gene lookup returns CDR1 DFQATT and CDR2 SNEGSKA (reference sequence). The CDR3 DNA sequence: TGCAGTGCCGGAGGTCCCCTCAGCTCCTACGAGCAGTACTTC. It encodes CSAGGPLSSYEQYF.

The chain combines TRBV5-1 with TRBJ1-2, with a possible D match to TRBD1 (6 bases). This CDR3 is built from 13 residues. Per the germline V gene, CDR1 is SGHRS and CDR2 is YFSETQ. Trimming took 1 base from V and 10 from J, leaving 14 bases between them. The CDR3 here is CASSLSTGTLYTF. In DNA, the CDR3 is TGCGCCAGCAGCTTGAGCACCGGGACACTCTACACCTTC. Based on the CDR3 plus reference TRBV5-1 and TRBJ1-2, the full variable domain is KAGVTQTPRYLIKTRGQQVTLSCSPISGHRSVSWYQQTPGQGLQFLFEYFSETQRNKGNFPGRFSGRQFSNSRSEMNVSTLELGDSALYLCASSLSTGTLYTFGSGTRLTVV.

In this sample, this clonotype turned up a few times. The CDR3 sequence is CASNSPTALAFGGNQPQHF. In DNA form, the CDR3 reads TGTGCCAGTAACTCTCCAACGGCCCTCGCCTTCGGAGGCAATCAGCCCCAGCATTTT. The rearrangement joins TRBV19 to TRBJ1-5; D is unclear. Trimming stripped 7 bases from V and 2 bases from J, with 27 bases between. Germline CDR1 LNHDA, CDR2 SQIVND (reference sequence). The CDR3 extends over 19 amino acids.

Details on this clonotype: At one boundary the junction diverges from the germline segment, which might be a read error. V gene TRBV5-8 combines with J gene TRBJ1-1; perhaps TRBD1 as D (5 bases). Germline loops: CDR1 SGHTS, CDR2 YDEGEE. The length of the CDR3 is 9 residues. CDR3 sequence: CASSGGGGF. The CDR3, as DNA: TGTGCCAGCAGCGGCGGGGGAGGTTTT.

The gene calls are TRBV4-2 and TRBJ2-3; D ambiguous. CDR3 length: 15 amino acids. V dropped 1 base and J dropped 0 bases, with 8 bases sitting between them. Germline V gene data show CDR1 as LGHNA and CDR2 as YNFKEQ. Here the CDR3 reads CASSQVAGSTDTQYF. The DNA of the CDR3 is TGTGCCAGCAGCCAAGTAGCAGGCAGCACAGATACGCAGTATTTT.

The chain combines TRBV19 with TRBJ2-1, with 7 bases identical to TRBD1. Germline lookup yields CDR1 LNHDA and CDR2 SQIVND (reference sequence). The CDR3 has 14 residues. J was trimmed by 3 bases and V by 5 bases; bases with no gene match: 4. The CDR3 DNA is TGTGCCAGTAGTGCAGGGGGAGACTACAATGAGCAGTTCTTC. Its protein product is CASSAGGDYNEQFF.

The CDR3 nucleotides are TGTGCCACCAGTGATTTGGATAACCCGGAGACCCAGTACTTC. It encodes CATSDLDNPETQYF. The chain uses TRBV24-1 and TRBJ2-5, with unresolved D. The CDR3 sequence is 14 residues long. V gave up 0 bases and J gave up 5 bases, with 9 bases separating them. The germline V gene has CDR1 KGHDR and CDR2 SFDVKD.

This clonotype showed up just a few times. The gene calls are TRBV4-1 and TRBJ2-3; no firm D call. Trimming stripped 0 bases from V and 12 bases from J, with 7 bases between. Germline V lookup: CDR1 MGHRA, CDR2 YSYEKL. The CDR3 consists of 11 residues. As DNA, the CDR3 is TGCGCCAGCAGCCAAGATTCAGCCCAGTATTTT. Translation gives CASSQDSAQYF.

There are many counts of this clonotype. The chain is built from TRBV27 and TRBJ2-7; 7 bases are shared with TRBD1. With 8 bases clipped from V and 1 base from J, the junction kept 8 bases outside the gene matches. Germline-derived CDR1 and CDR2 are MNHEY and SMNVEV (reference sequence). The CDR3 sequence is 14 residues long. CDR3: CASGTGDPSYEQYF. The DNA for the CDR3 is TGTGCCAGCGGTACAGGGGATCCTTCCTACGAGCAGTACTTC.

This clonotype was observed a few times. The chain carries TRBV5-6 and TRBJ1-1; D unclear. In germline, CDR1 is SGHDT, CDR2 YYEEEE. This CDR3 is 18 amino acids long. Trimming took off 0 bases at V and 1 base at J, with 19 bases between the two ends. The CDR3 bases are TGTGCCAGCAGCTTGGCCTGGTCTACCGGGTTCCCGAACACTGAAGCTTTCTTT. Protein product: CASSLAWSTGFPNTEAFF. The full variable domain, completed using reference TRBV5-6 and TRBJ1-1, is DAGVTQSPTHLIKTRGQQVTLRCSPKSGHDTVSWYQQALGQGPQFIFQYYEEEERQRGNFPDRFSGHQFPNYSSELNVNALLLGDSALYLCASSLAWSTGFPNTEAFFGQGTRLTVV.

In this sample, this clonotype turned up a few times. The chain links TRBV5-1 to TRBJ2-7; 9 nucleotides match TRBD2. CDR3 length: 17 amino acids. Trimming cost V 0 bases and J 6 bases; bases outside gene matches: 13. Germline V gene data show CDR1 as SGHRS and CDR2 as YFSETQ. The CDR3 is CASSLGELSSGSFEQYF. CDR3 DNA sequence: TGCGCCAGCAGCTTGGGCGAATTGAGTAGCGGGAGTTTCGAGCAGTACTTC.

This clonotype was picked up a small number of times. V usage is TRBV2 and J usage is TRBJ2-3; weak D call: TRBD2 (7 bases). Trimming removed 3 bases from V and 2 bases from J, with 15 bases in between. Germline V gives CDR1 SNHLY, CDR2 FYNNEI. The CDR3 extends over 16 amino acids. This chain's CDR3 is CASSDLRGTTTDTQYF. Written as DNA, the CDR3 is TGTGCCAGCAGTGATTTGCGGGGGACAACCACAGATACGCAGTATTTT.

The chain combines TRBV20-1 with TRBJ2-5; D might be TRBD1 (7 bases). The CDR3 contains 15 residues. V shed 6 bases and J shed 5 bases, with 22 bases lying between them. The germline gives CDR1 DFQATT, CDR2 SNEGSKA (reference sequence). The CDR3 here is CSAAGGLGPPETQYF. CDR3 DNA sequence: TGCAGTGCCGCAGGGGGGCTCGGACCACCTGAGACCCAGTACTTC.

This clonotype was detected ten times or more. V and J are TRBV4-1 and TRBJ2-7; D might be TRBD1 or TRBD2, each matching 5 bases. The V gene lost 0 bases and the J gene lost 3 bases, with 15 bases spanning the gap. Germline V gene data show CDR1 as MGHRA and CDR2 as YSYEKL. This CDR3 has 16 amino acids. The CDR3 bases are TGCGCCAGCAGCCAAGACGGGCTGGGGGTGAACTACGAGCAGTACTTC. Translated, it gives CASSQDGLGVNYEQYF.

This rearrangement joins TRBV7-9 to TRBJ2-3; 9 bases map to TRBD1. Germline V CDR1 and CDR2: SEHNR, FQNEAQ (reference sequence). V shed 6 bases, J shed 12 bases, and the junction held 7 bases outside the gene matches. The CDR3 extends over 12 amino acids. This chain's CDR3 is CASSLDRGRQYF. CDR3 coding DNA: TGTGCCAGCAGTTTGGACAGGGGCCGCCAGTATTTT.

The chain links TRBV7-8 to TRBJ2-5, with TRBD2 matching over 9 bases. The V and J ends lost 5 bases and 2 bases, in that order; junction bases with no gene match: 6. CDR1 SGHVS and CDR2 FQNEAQ come from the germline V gene. This CDR3 contains 15 residues. CDR3 amino acids: CASSPRLAVQETQYF. DNA for the CDR3: TGTGCCAGCAGCCCCCGACTAGCGGTTCAAGAGACCCAGTACTTC.

This clonotype was detected only a few times. The J gene is TRBJ2-1, the V gene TRBV7-9; either TRBD1 or TRBD2 may fit D (7 bases each). CDR3 length equals 15 residues. CDR1 and CDR2 (germline): SEHNR, FQNEAQ (reference sequence). V lost 2 bases and J lost 6, with 14 bases in between. CDR3 in amino acids: CASSLSGGESNEQFF. The CDR3 coding sequence is TGTGCCAGCAGCTTATCAGGGGGGGAAAGCAATGAGCAGTTCTTC. The full variable domain, completed using reference TRBV7-9 and TRBJ2-1, is DTGVSQNPRHKITKRGQNVTFRCDPISEHNRLYWYRQTLGQGPEFLTYFQNEAQLEKSRLLSDRFSAERPKGSFSTLEIQRTEQGDSAMYLCASSLSGGESNEQFFGPGTRLTVL.